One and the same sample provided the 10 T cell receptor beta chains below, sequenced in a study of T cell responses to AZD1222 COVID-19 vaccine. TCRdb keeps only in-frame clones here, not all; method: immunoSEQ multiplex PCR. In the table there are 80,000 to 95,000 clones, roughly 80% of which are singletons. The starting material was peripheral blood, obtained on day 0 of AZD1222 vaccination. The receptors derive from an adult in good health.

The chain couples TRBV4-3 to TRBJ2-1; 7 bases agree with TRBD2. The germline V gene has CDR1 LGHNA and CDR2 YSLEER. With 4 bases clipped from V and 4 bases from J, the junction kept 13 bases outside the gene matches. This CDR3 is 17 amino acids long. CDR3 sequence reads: CASSPRLLSGTYNEQFF. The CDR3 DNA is TGCGCCAGCAGCCCCAGACTCCTCAGCGGGACTTACAATGAGCAGTTCTTC.

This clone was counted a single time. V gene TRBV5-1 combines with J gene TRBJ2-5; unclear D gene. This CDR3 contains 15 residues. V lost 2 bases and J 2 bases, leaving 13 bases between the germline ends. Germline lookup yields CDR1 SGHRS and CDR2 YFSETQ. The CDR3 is CASSLYGISQETQYF. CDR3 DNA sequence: TGCGCCAGCAGCTTATATGGGATTTCACAAGAGACCCAGTACTTC.

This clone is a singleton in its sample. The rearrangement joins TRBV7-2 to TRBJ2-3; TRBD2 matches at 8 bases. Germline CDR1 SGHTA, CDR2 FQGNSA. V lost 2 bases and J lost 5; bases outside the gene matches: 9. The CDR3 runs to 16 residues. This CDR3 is CASSLTGLGREDTQYF. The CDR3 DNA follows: TGTGCCAGCAGCTTAACGGGACTAGGACGGGAAGATACGCAGTATTTT.

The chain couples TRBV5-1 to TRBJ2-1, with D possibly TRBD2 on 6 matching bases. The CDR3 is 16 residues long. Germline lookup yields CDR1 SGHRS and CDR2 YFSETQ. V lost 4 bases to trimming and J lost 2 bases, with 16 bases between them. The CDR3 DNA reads TGCGCCAGCAGCAACCGAGCGGGCAGCACCTACAATGAGCAGTTCTTC. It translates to CASSNRAGSTYNEQFF.

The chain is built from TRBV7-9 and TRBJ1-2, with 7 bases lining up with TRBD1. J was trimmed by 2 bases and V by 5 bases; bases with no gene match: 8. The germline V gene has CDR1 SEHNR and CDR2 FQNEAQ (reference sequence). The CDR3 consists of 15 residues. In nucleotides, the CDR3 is TGTGCCAGCAGCCCCTCACAGGGGAGCAACTATGGCTACACCTTC. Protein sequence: CASSPSQGSNYGYTF.

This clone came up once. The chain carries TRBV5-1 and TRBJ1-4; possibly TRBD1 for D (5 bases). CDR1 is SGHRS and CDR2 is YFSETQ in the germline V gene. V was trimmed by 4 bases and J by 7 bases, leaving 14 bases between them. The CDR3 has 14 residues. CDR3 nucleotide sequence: TGCGCCAGCAGCCTACGACAGAGATCTGAAAAACTGTTTTTT. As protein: CASSLRQRSEKLFF.

CDR3 nucleotides: TGTGCCAGCCTAACTCCAGGTAGCACCGGGGAGCTGTTTTTT. Its protein product is CASLTPGSTGELFF. This chain connects TRBV28 to TRBJ2-2; D is unresolved. The germline V and J ends were trimmed by 8 bases and 4 bases, with 14 bases remaining between them. This CDR3 contains 14 residues. CDR1 and CDR2 from the germline V gene are MDHEN and SYDVKM.

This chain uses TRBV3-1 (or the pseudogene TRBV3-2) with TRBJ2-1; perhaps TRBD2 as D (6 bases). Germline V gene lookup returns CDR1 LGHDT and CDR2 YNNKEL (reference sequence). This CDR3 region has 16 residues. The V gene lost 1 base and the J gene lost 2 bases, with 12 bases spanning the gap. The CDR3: CASSQVSSATYNEQFF. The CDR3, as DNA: TGTGCCAGCAGCCAAGTTTCTAGCGCTACCTACAATGAGCAGTTCTTC.

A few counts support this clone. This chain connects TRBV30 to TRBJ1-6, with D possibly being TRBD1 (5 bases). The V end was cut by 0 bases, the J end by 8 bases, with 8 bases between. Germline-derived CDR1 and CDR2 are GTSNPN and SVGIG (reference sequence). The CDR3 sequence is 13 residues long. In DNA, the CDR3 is TGTGCCTGGAGTGTCCTAGGGGATTCACCCCTCCACTTT. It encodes CAWSVLGDSPLHF.

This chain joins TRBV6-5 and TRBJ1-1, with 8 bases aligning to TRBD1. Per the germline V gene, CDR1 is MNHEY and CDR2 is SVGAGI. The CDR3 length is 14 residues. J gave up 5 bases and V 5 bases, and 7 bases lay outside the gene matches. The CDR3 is CASSTGGVQTEAFF. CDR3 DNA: TGTGCCAGCAGTACAGGGGGAGTACAGACTGAAGCTTTCTTT.